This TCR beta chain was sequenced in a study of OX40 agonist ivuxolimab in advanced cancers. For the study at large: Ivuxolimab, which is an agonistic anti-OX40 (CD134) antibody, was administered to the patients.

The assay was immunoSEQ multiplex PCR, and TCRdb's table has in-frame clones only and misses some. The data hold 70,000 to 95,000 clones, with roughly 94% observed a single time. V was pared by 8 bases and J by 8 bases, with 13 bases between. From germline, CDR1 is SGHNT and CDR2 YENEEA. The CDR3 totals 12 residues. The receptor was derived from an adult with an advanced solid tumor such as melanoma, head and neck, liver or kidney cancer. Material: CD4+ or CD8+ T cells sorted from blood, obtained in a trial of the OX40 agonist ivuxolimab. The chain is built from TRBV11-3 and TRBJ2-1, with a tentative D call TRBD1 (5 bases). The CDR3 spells CASAPGYDEQFF. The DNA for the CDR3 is TGTGCCAGCGCCCCAGGGTACGATGAGCAGTTCTTC.